The following is a T cell receptor (beta chain) sequence with its context. The sample belongs to a study of blood T cell repertoires in COVID-19. The wider study: Acute and convalescent COVID-19 samples came from the United States, Italy and Spain. PBMCs, B-cell-depleted T cells, or T cells were the source of the cDNA or gDNA that made up the material.

As processed by the authors: Amplification with reference gene primers provided the estimates of nucleated cell counts. TCRdb's table, derived via immunoSEQ multiplex PCR, lists solely in-frame clones and lacks some. For V, J and clone size, that table is used; D and trimming come from the DNA. The table shows 130,000 or so clones, with approximately 86% occurring only once. V lost 0 bases, J lost 4 bases, and 9 bases lay in between. CDR3 length: 14 residues. Germline CDR1 reads MNHEY; CDR2 reads SVGEGT. This chain uses TRBV6-2 or TRBV6-3 with TRBJ2-5; D remains unclear. The TCR originated in a woman in her forties or fifties who had recovered from COVID-19. Sample: peripheral blood. The CDR3 DNA reads as TGTGCCAGCAGTTACTCGGGCATTAGAGAGACCCAGTACTTC. Amino acids: CASSYSGIRETQYF.